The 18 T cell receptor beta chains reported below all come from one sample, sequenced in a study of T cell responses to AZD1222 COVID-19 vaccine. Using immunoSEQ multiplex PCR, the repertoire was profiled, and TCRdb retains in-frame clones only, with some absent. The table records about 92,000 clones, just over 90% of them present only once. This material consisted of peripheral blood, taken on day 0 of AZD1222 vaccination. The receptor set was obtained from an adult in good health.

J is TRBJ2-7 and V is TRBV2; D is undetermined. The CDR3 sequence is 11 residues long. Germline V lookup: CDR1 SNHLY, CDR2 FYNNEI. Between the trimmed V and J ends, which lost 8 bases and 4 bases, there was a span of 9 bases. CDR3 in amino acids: CASSGTYEQYF. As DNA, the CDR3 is TGTGCCAGCTCAGGTACTTACGAGCAGTACTTC.

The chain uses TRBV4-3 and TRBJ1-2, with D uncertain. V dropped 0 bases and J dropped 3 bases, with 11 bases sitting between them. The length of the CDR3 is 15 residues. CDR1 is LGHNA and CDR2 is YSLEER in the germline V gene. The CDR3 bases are TGCGCCAGCAGCCAAGATAGTCAGCGACACTATGGCTACACCTTC. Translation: CASSQDSQRHYGYTF.

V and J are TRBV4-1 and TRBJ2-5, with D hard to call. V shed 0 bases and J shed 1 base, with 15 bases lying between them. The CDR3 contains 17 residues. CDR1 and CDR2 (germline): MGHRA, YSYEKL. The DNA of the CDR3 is TGCGCCAGCAGCCAAGATCTGGGTAGCTCAGTCCAAGAGACCCAGTACTTC. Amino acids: CASSQDLGSSVQETQYF.

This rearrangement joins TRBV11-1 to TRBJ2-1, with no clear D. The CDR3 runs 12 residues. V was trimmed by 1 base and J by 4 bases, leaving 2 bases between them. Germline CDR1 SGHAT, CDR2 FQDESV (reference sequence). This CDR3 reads CASSLEYNEQFF. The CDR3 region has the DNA TGTGCCAGCAGCTTAGAATACAATGAGCAGTTCTTC.

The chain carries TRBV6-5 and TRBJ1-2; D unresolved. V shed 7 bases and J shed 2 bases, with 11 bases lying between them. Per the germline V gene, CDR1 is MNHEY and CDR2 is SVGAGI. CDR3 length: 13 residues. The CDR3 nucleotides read TGTGCCAGCAACCCGGACGGGAACTATGGCTACACCTTC. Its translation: CASNPDGNYGYTF.

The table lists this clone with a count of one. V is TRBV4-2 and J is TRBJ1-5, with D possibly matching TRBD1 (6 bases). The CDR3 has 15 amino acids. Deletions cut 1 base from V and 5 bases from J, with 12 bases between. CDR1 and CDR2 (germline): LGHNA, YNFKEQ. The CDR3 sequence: CASSQGTRQDQPQHF. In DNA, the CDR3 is TGTGCCAGCAGCCAAGGTACACGACAGGATCAGCCCCAGCATTTT.

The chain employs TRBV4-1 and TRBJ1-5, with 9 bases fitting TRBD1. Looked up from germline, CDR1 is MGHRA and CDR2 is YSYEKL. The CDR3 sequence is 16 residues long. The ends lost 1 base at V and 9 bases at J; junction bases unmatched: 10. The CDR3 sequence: CASSQGTGGGYRPQHF. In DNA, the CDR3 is TGCGCCAGCAGCCAAGGAACAGGGGGCGGTTATCGGCCCCAGCATTTT.

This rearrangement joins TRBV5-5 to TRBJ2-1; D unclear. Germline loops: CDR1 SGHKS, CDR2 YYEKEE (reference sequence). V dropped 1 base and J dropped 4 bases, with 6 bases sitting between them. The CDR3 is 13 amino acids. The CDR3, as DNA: TGTGCCAGCAGCTTGTTTCAGTACAATGAGCAGTTCTTC. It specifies CASSLFQYNEQFF.

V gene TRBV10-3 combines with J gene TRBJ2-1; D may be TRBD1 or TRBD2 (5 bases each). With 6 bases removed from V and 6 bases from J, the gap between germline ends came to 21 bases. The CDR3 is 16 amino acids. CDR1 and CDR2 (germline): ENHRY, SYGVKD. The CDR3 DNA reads TGTGCCATCAGCCGAGGGGCCGCTAGTAGTATCAATGAGCAGTTCTTC. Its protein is CAISRGAASSINEQFF.

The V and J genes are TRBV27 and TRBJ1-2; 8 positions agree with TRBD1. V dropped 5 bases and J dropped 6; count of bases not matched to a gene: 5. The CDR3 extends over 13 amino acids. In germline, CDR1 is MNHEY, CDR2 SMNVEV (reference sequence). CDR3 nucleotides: TGTGCCAGCAGTCCGGACAGGGCGGATGGCTACACCTTC. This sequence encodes CASSPDRADGYTF.

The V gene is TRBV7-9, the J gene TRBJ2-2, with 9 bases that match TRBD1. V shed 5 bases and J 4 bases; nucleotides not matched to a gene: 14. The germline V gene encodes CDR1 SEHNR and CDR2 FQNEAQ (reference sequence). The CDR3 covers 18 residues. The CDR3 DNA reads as TGTGCCAGCAGCCCCTGGACAGGGGATCTAGCAGGCACCGGGGAGCTGTTTTTT. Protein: CASSPWTGDLAGTGELFF.

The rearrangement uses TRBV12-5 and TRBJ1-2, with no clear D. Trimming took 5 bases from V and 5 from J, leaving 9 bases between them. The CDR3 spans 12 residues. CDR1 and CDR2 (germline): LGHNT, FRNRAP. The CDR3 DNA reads TGTGCTAGTGGTAAAGAGGGATATGGCTACACCTTC. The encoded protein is CASGKEGYGYTF.

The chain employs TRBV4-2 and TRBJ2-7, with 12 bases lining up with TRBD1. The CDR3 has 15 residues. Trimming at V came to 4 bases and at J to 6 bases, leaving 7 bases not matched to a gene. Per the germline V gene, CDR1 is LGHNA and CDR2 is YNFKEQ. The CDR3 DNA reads TGTGCCAGCAGCCGCCGGGACAGGGGGCAGGGCGAGCAGTACTTC. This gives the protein CASSRRDRGQGEQYF.

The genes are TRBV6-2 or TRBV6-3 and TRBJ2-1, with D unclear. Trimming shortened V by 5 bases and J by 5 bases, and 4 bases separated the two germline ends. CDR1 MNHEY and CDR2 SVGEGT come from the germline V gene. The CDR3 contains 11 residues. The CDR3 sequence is CASSTNNEQFF. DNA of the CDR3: TGTGCCAGCAGTACTAACAATGAGCAGTTCTTC.

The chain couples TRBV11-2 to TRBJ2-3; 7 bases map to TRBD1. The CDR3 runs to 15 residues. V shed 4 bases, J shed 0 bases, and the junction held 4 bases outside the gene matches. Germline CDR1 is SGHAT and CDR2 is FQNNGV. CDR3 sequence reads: CASSSGQTSTDTQYF. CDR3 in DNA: TGTGCCAGCAGCTCGGGACAGACTAGCACAGATACGCAGTATTTT.

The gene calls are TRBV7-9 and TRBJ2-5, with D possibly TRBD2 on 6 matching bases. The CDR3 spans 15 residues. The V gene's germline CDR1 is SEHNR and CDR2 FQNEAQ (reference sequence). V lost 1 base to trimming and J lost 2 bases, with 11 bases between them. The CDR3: CASSLVGGLQETQYF. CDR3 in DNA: TGTGCCAGCAGCTTAGTTGGGGGACTGCAAGAGACCCAGTACTTC.

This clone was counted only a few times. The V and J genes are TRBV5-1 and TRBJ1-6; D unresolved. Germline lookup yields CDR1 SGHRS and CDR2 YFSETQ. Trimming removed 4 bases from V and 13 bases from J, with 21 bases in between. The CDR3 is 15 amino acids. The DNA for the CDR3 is TGCGCCAGCAGCACATACACAGAGAAGGGCTCGCCCCTCCACTTT. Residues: CASSTYTEKGSPLHF. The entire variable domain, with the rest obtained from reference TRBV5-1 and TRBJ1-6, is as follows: KAGVTQTPRYLIKTRGQQVTLSCSPISGHRSVSWYQQTPGQGLQFLFEYFSETQRNKGNFPGRFSGRQFSNSRSEMNVSTLELGDSALYLCASSTYTEKGSPLHFGNGTRLTVT.

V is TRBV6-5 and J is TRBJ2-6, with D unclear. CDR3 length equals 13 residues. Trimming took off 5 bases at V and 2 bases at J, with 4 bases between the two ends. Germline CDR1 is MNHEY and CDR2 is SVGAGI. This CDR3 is CASSITGANVLTF. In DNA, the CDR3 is TGTGCCAGCAGTATAACTGGGGCCAACGTCCTGACTTTC.